This T cell receptor beta chain was documented in a study of T-cell reconstitution after alpha-beta-depleted transplantation in children. Unique molecular identifiers were used in preparing the TCRbeta library. TCRdb re-called the PCR reads with MiXCR, one entry per CDR3 protein. The data show hundreds of thousands of distinct CDR3 sequences, about 15% seen once. Study-level results: About two months after transplant, alpha-beta T cells reportedly came from several hundred expanded graft clones. From newly produced T cells came most of the T-cell counts and diversity one year after transplant.

In its sample, this clonotype was seen a few times. What it recognizes is unknown. The sequence was obtained from a male patient aged 10 to 17 who had a stem cell transplant for acute lymphoblastic leukemia, so the T cells may come from the graft donor. Here the sequenced sample was PBMCs, mostly from graft donor cells, taken 360 days after TCRalphabeta/CD19-depleted stem cell transplant.

CDR3 sequence reads: CASSIGGMTYNEQFF. The CDR3 bases are TGTGCCAGTAGTATCGGCGGGATGACCTACAATGAGCAGTTCTTC. The rearrangement joins TRBV19 to TRBJ2-1; maybe TRBD2 (6 bases). CDR1 and CDR2 from the germline V gene are LNHDA and SQIVND (reference sequence). The CDR3 runs 15 residues. Trimming removed 3 bases from V and 2 bases from J, with 11 bases in between.